These 13 T cell receptor beta chains were all obtained from the same sample, sequenced in a study of CD8 T cells in Susac syndrome. The RNA input was about 0.5 to 1 ug, and it was reverse transcribed with random hexamers. One entry per CDR3 protein, called by TCRdb with MiXCR from the immunoSEQ multiplex PCR reads. The repertoire holds about 73,000 distinct CDR3 sequences, with just under 95% as singletons. The sample was CD8+ T cells from PBMCs. The receptors originated from a human donor with multiple sclerosis.

V gene TRBV9 combines with J gene TRBJ1-1; no definite D call. This CDR3 is built from 13 residues. Trimming pared 4 bases from V and 4 bases from J, leaving 11 bases between. Looked up from germline, CDR1 is SGDLS and CDR2 is YYNGEE. The CDR3 DNA reads TGTGCCAGCAGCCCCACGGAGTCCACTGAAGCTTTCTTT. Encoded protein: CASSPTESTEAFF.

The CDR3, as DNA: TGTGCCAGCAGGGGGACGGCCTACGAGCAGTACTTC. Amino acids: CASRGTAYEQYF. The rearrangement joins TRBV27 to TRBJ2-7, with D perhaps assigned TRBD1 or TRBD2 (5 bases each). Germline V gene data show CDR1 as MNHEY and CDR2 as SMNVEV (reference sequence). The germline V and J ends were trimmed by 6 bases and 2 bases, with 8 bases remaining between them. The CDR3 runs 12 residues.

Here the CDR3 reads CATSDSRRGRNTEAFF. Written as DNA, the CDR3 is TGTGCCACCAGTGATTCGCGGCGGGGGAGAAACACTGAAGCTTTCTTT. V gene TRBV24-1 combines with J gene TRBJ1-1; D perhaps matches TRBD1 (5 bases). V lost 2 bases, J lost 2 bases, and 14 bases lay in between. Germline assignment: CDR1 KGHDR and CDR2 SFDVKD. The CDR3 sequence is 16 residues long.

The V and J genes are TRBV15 and TRBJ2-3, with D possibly matching TRBD1 (5 bases). The CDR3 is 14 residues long. V lost 0 bases and J 4 bases, leaving 8 bases between the germline ends. Germline-derived CDR1 and CDR2 are LNHNV and YYDKDF (reference sequence). The DNA for the CDR3 is TGTGCCACCAGCAGAGATTGGGGCGCAGATACGCAGTATTTT. Encoded protein: CATSRDWGADTQYF.

The chain couples TRBV7-9 to TRBJ2-5, with TRBD1 as a possible D gene (6 bases). This CDR3 has 14 residues. Germline V lookup: CDR1 SEHNR, CDR2 FQNEAQ (reference sequence). Trimming cost V 3 bases and J 2 bases, with 10 bases left between them. The CDR3 here is CASSFLDRQETQYF. The CDR3 DNA sequence: TGTGCCAGCAGCTTCCTGGACAGACAAGAGACCCAGTACTTC.

The V gene is TRBV18, the J gene TRBJ1-1; TRBD1 matches 7 bases. The CDR3 has 13 residues. Germline V gene data show CDR1 as KGHSH and CDR2 as LQKENI. V shed 5 bases, J shed 3 bases, and the junction held 3 bases outside the gene matches. CDR3 sequence (DNA): TGTGCCAGCTCAACAGGGGTTTACACTGAAGCTTTCTTT. It is translated as CASSTGVYTEAFF.

The chain joins TRBV29-1 to TRBJ2-4; tentative D call: TRBD1 (6 bases). The CDR3 extends over 16 amino acids. CDR1 is SQVTM, CDR2 ANQGSEA, per germline. V dropped 5 bases and J dropped 3 bases, with 20 bases sitting between them. CDR3 in amino acids: CSVSPGFQGSKNIQYF. The CDR3 DNA sequence: TGCAGCGTTTCTCCGGGTTTCCAGGGGAGCAAAAACATTCAGTACTTC.

V and J are TRBV4-3 and TRBJ1-2, with TRBD1 identical over 8 bases. The J segment lost 2 bases and the V segment lost 2 bases, leaving 4 bases of the junction unmatched. CDR3 length equals 15 residues. CDR1 is LGHNA and CDR2 is YSLEER in the germline V gene. The CDR3 bases are TGCGCCAGCAGCCAATTTGGGACAGGAAACTATGGCTACACCTTC. Protein: CASSQFGTGNYGYTF.

The V and J genes are TRBV13 and TRBJ2-1; D might be TRBD2 (6 bases). CDR3 length: 17 amino acids. Per the germline V gene, CDR1 is PRHDT and CDR2 is FYEKMQ (reference sequence). Trimming cost V 5 bases and J 3 bases, with 20 bases left between them. The CDR3 is CASSPADFGGDYNEQFF. The CDR3 bases are TGTGCCAGCAGCCCCGCCGACTTCGGGGGAGACTACAATGAGCAGTTCTTC.

As DNA, the CDR3 is TGCGCCAGCAGTGGGGGAGCCGTATCTGAAGCTTTCTTT. It codes for CASSGGAVSEAFF. The chain uses TRBV10-1 and TRBJ1-1; D gene unclear. The V end was cut by 4 bases, the J end by 6 bases, with 12 bases between. This CDR3 has 13 amino acids. In germline, CDR1 is WNHNN, CDR2 SYGVQD (reference sequence).

The rearrangement uses TRBV29-1 and TRBJ1-4; tentative D call: TRBD1 (5 bases). Trimming took 5 bases from V and 5 from J, leaving 15 bases between them. From germline, CDR1 is SQVTM and CDR2 ANQGSEA. This CDR3 has 14 amino acids. CDR3 nucleotide sequence: TGCAGCGTTTCATTCGGGGCATCAAATGAAAAACTGTTTTTT. Translation: CSVSFGASNEKLFF.

This clonotype has only one observation. This chain's CDR3 is CASSYSGWGGSTDTQYF. The CDR3 coding sequence is TGTGCCAGCAGTTACTCGGGGTGGGGGGGGTCGACAGATACGCAGTATTTT. V gene TRBV6-5 combines with J gene TRBJ2-3; 7 bases match TRBD2. Looked up from germline, CDR1 is MNHEY and CDR2 is SVGAGI. The CDR3 is 17 amino acids. After removal of 0 bases from V and 3 bases from J, the junction contained 9 bases not matched to a gene.

The chain uses TRBV4-1 and TRBJ2-7, with D maybe TRBD1 (6 bases). The CDR3 spans 13 residues. Germline-derived CDR1 and CDR2 are MGHRA and YSYEKL. V dropped 5 bases and J dropped 5 bases, with 13 bases sitting between them. CDR3: CASSGYRVDEQYF. CDR3 bases: TGCGCCAGCAGCGGCTACAGGGTTGACGAGCAGTACTTC.